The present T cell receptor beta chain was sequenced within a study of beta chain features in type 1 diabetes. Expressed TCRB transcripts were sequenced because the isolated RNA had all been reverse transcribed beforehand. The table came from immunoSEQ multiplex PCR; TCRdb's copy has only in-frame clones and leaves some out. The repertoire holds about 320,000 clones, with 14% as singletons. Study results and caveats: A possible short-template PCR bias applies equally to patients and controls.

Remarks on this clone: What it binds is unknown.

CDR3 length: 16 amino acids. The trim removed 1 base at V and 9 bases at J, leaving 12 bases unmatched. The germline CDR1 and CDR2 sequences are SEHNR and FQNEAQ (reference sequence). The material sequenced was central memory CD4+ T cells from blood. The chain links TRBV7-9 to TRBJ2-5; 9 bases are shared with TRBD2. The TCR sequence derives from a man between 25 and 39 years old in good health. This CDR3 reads CASSLEGAGGTVAQYF. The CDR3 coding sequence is TGTGCCAGCAGCTTAGAGGGAGCGGGGGGCACTGTGGCCCAGTACTTC.